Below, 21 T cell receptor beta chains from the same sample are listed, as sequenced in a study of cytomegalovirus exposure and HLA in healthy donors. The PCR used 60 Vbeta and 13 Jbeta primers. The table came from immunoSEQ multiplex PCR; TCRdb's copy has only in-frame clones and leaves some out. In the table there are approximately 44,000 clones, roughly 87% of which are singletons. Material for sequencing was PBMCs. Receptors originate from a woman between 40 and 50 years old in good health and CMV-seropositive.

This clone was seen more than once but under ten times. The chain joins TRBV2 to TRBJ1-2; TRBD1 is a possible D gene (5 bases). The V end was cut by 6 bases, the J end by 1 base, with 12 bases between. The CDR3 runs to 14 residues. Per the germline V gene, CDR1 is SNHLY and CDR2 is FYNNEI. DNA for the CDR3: TGTGCCAGCAGATCCGGGGGGGGTAACTATGGCTACACCTTC. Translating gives CASRSGGGNYGYTF.

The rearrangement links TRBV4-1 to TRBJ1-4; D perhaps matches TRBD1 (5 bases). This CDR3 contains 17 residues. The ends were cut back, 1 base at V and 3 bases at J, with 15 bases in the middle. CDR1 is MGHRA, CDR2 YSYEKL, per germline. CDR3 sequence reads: CASSQAPPGEPNEKLFF. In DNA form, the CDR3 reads TGCGCCAGCAGCCAAGCCCCGCCGGGGGAGCCTAATGAAAAACTGTTTTTT.

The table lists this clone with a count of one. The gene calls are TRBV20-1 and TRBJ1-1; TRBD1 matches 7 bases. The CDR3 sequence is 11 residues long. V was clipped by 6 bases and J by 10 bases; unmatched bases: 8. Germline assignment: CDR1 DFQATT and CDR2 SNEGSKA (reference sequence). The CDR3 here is CSARGAGGAFF. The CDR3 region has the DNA TGCAGTGCCAGGGGCGCAGGGGGAGCTTTCTTT.

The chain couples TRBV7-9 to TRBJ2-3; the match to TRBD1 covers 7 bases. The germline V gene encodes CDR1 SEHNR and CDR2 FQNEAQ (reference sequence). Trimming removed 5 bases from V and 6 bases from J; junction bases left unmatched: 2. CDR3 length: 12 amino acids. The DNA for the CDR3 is TGTGCCAGCAGCACAGGGGTTGATACGCAGTATTTT. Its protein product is CASSTGVDTQYF.

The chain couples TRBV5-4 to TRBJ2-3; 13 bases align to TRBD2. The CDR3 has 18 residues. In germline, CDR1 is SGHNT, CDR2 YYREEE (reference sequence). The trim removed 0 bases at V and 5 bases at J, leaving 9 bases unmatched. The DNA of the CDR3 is TGTGCCAGCAGCTTGGTTGTACTAGCGGGAGGGCCCGGAGATACGCAGTATTTT. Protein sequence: CASSLVVLAGGPGDTQYF.

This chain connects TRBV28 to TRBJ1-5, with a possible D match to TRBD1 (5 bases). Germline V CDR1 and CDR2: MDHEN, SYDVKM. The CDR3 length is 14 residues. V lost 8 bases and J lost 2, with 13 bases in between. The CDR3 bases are TGTGCCAGCGGGGCCACAAATGGCAATCAGCCCCAGCATTTT. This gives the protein CASGATNGNQPQHF.

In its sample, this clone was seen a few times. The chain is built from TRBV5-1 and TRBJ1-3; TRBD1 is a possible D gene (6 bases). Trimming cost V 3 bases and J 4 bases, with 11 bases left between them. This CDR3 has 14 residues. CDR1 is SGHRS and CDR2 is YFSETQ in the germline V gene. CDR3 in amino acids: CASSSDRSGNTIYF. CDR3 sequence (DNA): TGCGCCAGCAGCTCGGACAGATCGGGAAACACCATATATTTT.

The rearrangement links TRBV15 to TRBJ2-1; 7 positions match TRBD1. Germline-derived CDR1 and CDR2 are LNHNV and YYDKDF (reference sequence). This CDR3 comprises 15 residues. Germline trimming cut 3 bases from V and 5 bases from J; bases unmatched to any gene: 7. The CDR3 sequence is CATSRTGSGNNEQFF. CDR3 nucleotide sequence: TGTGCCACCAGCAGGACAGGGTCGGGGAACAATGAGCAGTTCTTC.

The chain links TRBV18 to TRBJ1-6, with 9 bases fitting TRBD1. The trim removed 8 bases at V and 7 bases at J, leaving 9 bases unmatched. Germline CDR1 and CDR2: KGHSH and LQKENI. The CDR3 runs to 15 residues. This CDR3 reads CASSSVGQGNSPLHF. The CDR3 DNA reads TGTGCCAGCAGCTCCGTGGGACAGGGAAATTCACCCCTCCACTTT.

CDR3 sequence reads: CATSRDASGGGDTQYF. Here the CDR3 DNA reads TGTGCCACCAGCAGAGATGCAAGTGGAGGAGGGGATACGCAGTATTTT. This sequence joins TRBV15 and TRBJ2-3, with D perhaps matching TRBD2 (6 bases). Germline V gives CDR1 LNHNV, CDR2 YYDKDF (reference sequence). The CDR3 is made up of 16 amino acids. The V end was cut by 0 bases, the J end by 6 bases, with 16 bases between.

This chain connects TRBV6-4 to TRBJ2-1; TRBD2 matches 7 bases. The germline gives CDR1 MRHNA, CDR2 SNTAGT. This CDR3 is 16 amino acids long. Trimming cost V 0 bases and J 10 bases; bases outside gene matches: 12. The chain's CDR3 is CASSDSGASGVREQFF. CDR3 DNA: TGTGCCAGCAGTGACTCTGGGGCTAGCGGTGTTAGGGAGCAGTTCTTC.

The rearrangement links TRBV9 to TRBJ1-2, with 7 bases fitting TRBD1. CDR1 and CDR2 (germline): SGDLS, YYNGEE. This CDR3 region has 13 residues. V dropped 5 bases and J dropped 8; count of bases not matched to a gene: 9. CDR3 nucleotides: TGTGCCAGCAGTGAGGTGACACAGGGGGGCTACACCTTC. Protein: CASSEVTQGGYTF.

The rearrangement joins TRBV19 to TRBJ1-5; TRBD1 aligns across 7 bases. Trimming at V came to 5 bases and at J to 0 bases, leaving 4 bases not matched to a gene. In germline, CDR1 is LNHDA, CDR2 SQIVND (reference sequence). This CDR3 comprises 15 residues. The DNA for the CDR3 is TGTGCCAGTAGTGCAGGGGGTTATAGCAATCAGCCCCAGCATTTT. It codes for CASSAGGYSNQPQHF.

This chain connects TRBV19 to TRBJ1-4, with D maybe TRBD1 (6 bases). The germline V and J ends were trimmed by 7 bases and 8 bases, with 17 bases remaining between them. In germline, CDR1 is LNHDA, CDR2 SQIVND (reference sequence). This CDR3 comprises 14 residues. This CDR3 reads CASTRRGREEKLFF. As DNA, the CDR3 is TGTGCCAGTACCCGTCGGGGGCGGGAGGAAAAACTGTTTTTT.

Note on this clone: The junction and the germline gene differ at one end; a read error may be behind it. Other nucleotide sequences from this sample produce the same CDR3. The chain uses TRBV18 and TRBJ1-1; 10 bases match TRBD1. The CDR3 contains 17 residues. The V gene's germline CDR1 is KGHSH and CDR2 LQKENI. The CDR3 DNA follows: TGTGCCAGCTCACCACTGGGACAGGGGTATGGGTACACTGAAGCCTTCTTT. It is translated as CASSPLGQGYGYTEAFF.

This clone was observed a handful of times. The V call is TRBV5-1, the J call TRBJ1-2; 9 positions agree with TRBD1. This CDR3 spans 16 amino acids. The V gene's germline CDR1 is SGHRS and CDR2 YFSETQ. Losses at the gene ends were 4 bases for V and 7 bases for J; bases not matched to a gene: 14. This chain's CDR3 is CASSPPGQGTRIGYTF. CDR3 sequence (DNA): TGCGCCAGCAGCCCCCCGGGACAGGGAACTCGCATTGGCTACACCTTC.

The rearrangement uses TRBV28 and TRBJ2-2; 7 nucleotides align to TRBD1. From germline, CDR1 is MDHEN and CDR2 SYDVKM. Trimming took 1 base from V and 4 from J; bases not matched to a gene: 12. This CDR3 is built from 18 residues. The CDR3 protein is CASSLSPLTGTGTGELFF. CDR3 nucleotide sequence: TGTGCCAGCAGTTTATCCCCTCTGACAGGGACGGGCACCGGGGAGCTGTTTTTT.

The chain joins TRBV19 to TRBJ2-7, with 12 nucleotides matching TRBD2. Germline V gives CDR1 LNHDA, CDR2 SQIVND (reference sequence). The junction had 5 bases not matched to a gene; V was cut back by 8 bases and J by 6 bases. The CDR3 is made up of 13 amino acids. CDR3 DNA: TGTGCCAGTCGGACTAGCGGGACTCTCGAGCAGTACTTC. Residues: CASRTSGTLEQYF.

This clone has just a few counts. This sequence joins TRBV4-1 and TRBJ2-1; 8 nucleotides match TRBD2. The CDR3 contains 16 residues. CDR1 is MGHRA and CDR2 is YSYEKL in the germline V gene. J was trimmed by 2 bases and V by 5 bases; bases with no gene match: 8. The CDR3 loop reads CASSKLAGPTYNEQFF. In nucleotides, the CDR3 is TGCGCCAGCAGCAAATTAGCGGGACCTACCTACAATGAGCAGTTCTTC.

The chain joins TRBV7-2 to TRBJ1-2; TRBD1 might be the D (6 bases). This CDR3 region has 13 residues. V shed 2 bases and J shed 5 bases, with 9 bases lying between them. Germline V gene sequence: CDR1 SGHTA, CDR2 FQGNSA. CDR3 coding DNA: TGTGCCAGCAGCTTAATGGGGGCATATGGCTACACCTTC. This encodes CASSLMGAYGYTF.

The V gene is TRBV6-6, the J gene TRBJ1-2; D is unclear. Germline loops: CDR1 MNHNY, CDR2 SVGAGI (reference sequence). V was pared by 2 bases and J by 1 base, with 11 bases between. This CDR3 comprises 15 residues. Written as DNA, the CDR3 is TGTGCCAGCAGTTACCGGCGCGGTCTTAACTATGGCTACACCTTC. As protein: CASSYRRGLNYGYTF.